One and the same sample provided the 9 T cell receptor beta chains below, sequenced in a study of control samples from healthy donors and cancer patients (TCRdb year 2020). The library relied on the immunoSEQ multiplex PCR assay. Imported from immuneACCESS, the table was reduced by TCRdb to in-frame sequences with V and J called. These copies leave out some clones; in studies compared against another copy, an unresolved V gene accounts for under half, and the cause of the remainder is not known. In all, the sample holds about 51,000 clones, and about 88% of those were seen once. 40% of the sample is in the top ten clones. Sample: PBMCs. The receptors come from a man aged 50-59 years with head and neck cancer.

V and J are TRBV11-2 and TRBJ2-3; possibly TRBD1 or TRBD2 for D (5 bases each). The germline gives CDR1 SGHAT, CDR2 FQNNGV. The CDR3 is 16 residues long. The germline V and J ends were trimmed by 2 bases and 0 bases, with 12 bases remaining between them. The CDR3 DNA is TGTGCCAGCAGCTTACGGGGCGGACCTAGCACAGATACGCAGTATTTT. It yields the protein CASSLRGGPSTDTQYF.

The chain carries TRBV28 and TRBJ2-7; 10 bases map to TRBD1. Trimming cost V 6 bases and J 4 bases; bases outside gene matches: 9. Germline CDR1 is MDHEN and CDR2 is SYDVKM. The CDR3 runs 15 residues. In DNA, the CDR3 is TGTGCCAGCAGCAAATTGGGACAGGGGCCTTACGAGCAGTACTTC. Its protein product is CASSKLGQGPYEQYF.

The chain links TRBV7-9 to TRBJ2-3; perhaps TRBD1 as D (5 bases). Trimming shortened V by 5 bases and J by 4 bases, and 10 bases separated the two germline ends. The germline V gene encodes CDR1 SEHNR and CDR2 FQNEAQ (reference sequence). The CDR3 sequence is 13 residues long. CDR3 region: CASSPKGPDTQYF. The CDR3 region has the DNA TGTGCCAGCAGCCCCAAGGGGCCAGATACGCAGTATTTT.

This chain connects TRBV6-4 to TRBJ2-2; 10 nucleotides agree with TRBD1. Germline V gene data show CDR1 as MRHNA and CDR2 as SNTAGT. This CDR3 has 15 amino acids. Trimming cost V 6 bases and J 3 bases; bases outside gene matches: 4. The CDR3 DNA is TGTGCCAGCAGCCCCGGGACAGGGGACACCGGGGAGCTGTTTTTT. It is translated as CASSPGTGDTGELFF.

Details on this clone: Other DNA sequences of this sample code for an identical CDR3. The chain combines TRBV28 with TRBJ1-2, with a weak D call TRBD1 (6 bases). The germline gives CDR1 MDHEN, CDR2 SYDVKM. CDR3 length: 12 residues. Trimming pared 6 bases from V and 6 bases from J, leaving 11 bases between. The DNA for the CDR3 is TGTGCCAGCAGCCCCGGGGGCCATGGCTACACCTTC. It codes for CASSPGGHGYTF.

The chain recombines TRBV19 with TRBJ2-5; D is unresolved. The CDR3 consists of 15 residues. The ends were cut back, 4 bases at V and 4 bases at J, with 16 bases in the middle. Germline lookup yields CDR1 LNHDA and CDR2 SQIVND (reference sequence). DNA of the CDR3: TGTGCCAGTAGTACCTATCTCGCGGTCAGAGAGACCCAGTACTTC. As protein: CASSTYLAVRETQYF. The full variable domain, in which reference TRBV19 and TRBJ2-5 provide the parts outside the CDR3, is DGGITQSPKYLFRKEGQNVTLSCEQNLNHDAMYWYRQDPGQGLRLIYYSQIVNDFQKGDIAEGYSVSREKKESFPLTVTSAQKNPTAFYLCASSTYLAVRETQYFGPGTRLLVL.

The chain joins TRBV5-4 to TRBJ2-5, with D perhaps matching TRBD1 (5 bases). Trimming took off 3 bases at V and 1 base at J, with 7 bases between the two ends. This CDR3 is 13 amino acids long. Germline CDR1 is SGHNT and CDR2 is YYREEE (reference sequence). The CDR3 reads CASSWQGQETQYF. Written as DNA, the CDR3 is TGTGCCAGCAGCTGGCAGGGCCAAGAGACCCAGTACTTC.

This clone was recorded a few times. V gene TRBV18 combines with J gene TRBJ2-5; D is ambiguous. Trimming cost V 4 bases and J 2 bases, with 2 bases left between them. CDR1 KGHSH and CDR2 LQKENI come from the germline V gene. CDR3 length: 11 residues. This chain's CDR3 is CASSLQETQYF. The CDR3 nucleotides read TGTGCCAGCTCACTTCAAGAGACCCAGTACTTC.

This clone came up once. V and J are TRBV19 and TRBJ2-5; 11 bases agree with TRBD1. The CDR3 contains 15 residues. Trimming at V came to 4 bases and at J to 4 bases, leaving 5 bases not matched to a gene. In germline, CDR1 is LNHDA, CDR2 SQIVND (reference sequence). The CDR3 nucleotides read TGTGCCAGTAGTAGCTGGACAGGGGGCGCAGAGACCCAGTACTTC. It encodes CASSSWTGGAETQYF.